The 12 T cell receptor beta chains listed next were all sequenced from one sample in a study of tumor T cells in aggressive B-cell lymphoma. TCRdb's table, derived via immunoSEQ multiplex PCR, lists solely in-frame clones and lacks some. The data contain about 4,600 clones, over 70% of them singletons. Sequencing used tumor tissue. All receptors come from an adult with diffuse large B cell lymphoma.

The chain uses TRBV4-3 and TRBJ1-5; D not resolved. The CDR3 totals 15 residues. V was clipped by 1 base and J by 1 base, with 8 bases between them. Germline lookup yields CDR1 LGHNA and CDR2 YSLEER. CDR3 amino acids: CASSQGEGSNQPQHF. CDR3 DNA: TGCGCCAGCAGCCAAGGAGAGGGAAGCAATCAGCCCCAGCATTTT.

CDR3 sequence: CASSFAVSNYGYTF. The DNA for the CDR3 is TGTGCCAGCAGTTTCGCGGTTTCGAACTATGGCTACACCTTC. V gene TRBV27 combines with J gene TRBJ1-2; D gene ambiguous. Germline loops: CDR1 MNHEY, CDR2 SMNVEV (reference sequence). CDR3 length: 14 residues. With 3 bases removed from V and 2 bases from J, the gap between germline ends came to 10 bases.

V usage is TRBV28 and J usage is TRBJ2-7; D is undetermined. CDR1 is MDHEN and CDR2 is SYDVKM in the germline V gene. The CDR3 is 15 residues long. Trimming pared 7 bases from V and 1 base from J, leaving 17 bases between. The CDR3: CASTLTELGSYEQYF. The CDR3 DNA reads TGTGCCAGCACCCTCACTGAACTCGGGTCCTACGAGCAGTACTTC.

This CDR3 reads CASSPGGYEQYF. As DNA, the CDR3 is TGTGCCAGCTCACCCGGGGGGTACGAGCAGTACTTC. The V gene is TRBV18, the J gene TRBJ2-7, with 7 bases lining up with TRBD2. The CDR3 covers 12 residues. CDR1 KGHSH and CDR2 LQKENI come from the germline V gene. Trimming took 3 bases from V and 4 from J; bases not matched to a gene: 0.

V is TRBV20-1 and J is TRBJ2-7; D is unresolved. Trimming removed 3 bases at V and 2 bases at J, with 2 bases between. The CDR3 spans 10 residues. Germline CDR1 is DFQATT and CDR2 is SNEGSKA (reference sequence). CDR3 DNA: TGCAGTGCTAGCACCTACGAGCAGTACTTC. Its protein is CSASTYEQYF.

This chain uses TRBV5-5 with TRBJ1-1; the match to TRBD1 covers 7 bases. Trimming took 0 bases from V and 3 from J; bases not matched to a gene: 2. The CDR3 totals 14 residues. Per the germline V gene, CDR1 is SGHKS and CDR2 is YYEKEE (reference sequence). The CDR3: CASSLERGHTEAFF. CDR3 in DNA: TGTGCCAGCAGCTTGGAAAGGGGGCACACTGAAGCTTTCTTT. The full variable domain, completed using reference TRBV5-5 and TRBJ1-1, is DAGVTQSPTHLIKTRGQQVTLRCSPISGHKSVSWYQQVLGQGPQFIFQYYEKEERGRGNFPDRFSARQFPNYSSELNVNALLLGDSALYLCASSLERGHTEAFFGQGTRLTVV.

This clone has just one count. This chain links TRBV18 with TRBJ2-1; 12 nucleotides agree with TRBD2. Losses at the gene ends were 0 bases for V and 5 bases for J; bases not matched to a gene: 8. The V gene's germline CDR1 is KGHSH and CDR2 LQKENI. This CDR3 has 18 amino acids. The CDR3 is CASSPPTRLAGVNNEQFF. The CDR3 DNA sequence: TGTGCCAGCTCACCACCGACACGACTAGCGGGAGTGAACAATGAGCAGTTCTTC.

V and J are TRBV28 and TRBJ2-5, with 8 bases fitting TRBD1. Germline lookup yields CDR1 MDHEN and CDR2 SYDVKM. The CDR3 totals 14 residues. The V and J ends lost 7 bases and 4 bases, in that order; junction bases with no gene match: 8. The chain's CDR3 is CASTAQGARETQYF. The CDR3, as DNA: TGTGCCAGCACCGCGCAGGGGGCGCGAGAGACCCAGTACTTC. Together with reference TRBV28 and TRBJ2-5, the CDR3 gives the full variable domain: DVKVTQSSRYLVKRTGEKVFLECVQDMDHENMFWYRQDPGLGLRLIYFSYDVKMKEKGDIPEGYSVSREKKERFSLILESASTNQTSMYLCASTAQGARETQYFGPGTRLLVL.

This chain links TRBV7-2 with TRBJ1-5; tentatively, D is TRBD1 (6 bases). The CDR3 has 13 residues. Between the trimmed V and J ends, which lost 3 bases and 6 bases, there was a span of 9 bases. Per the germline V gene, CDR1 is SGHTA and CDR2 is FQGNSA. CDR3 DNA: TGTGCCAGCAGCTTTACAGGGACTCAGCCCCAGCATTTT. Amino acid sequence: CASSFTGTQPQHF.

CDR3 in amino acids: CASSLSGQLNQPQHF. DNA of the CDR3: TGTGCCAGCAGTTTATCAGGACAGTTAAATCAGCCCCAGCATTTT. The rearrangement links TRBV28 to TRBJ1-5; a possible D gene is TRBD1 (6 bases). This CDR3 has 15 residues. Trimming stripped 1 base from V and 4 bases from J, with 11 bases between. Germline V gene lookup returns CDR1 MDHEN and CDR2 SYDVKM.

The genes are TRBV7-3 and TRBJ2-3; 7 bases are shared with TRBD1. V lost 5 bases, J lost 0 bases, and 5 bases stayed unmatched. Germline assignment: CDR1 SGHTA and CDR2 FQGTGA. The CDR3 is made up of 15 amino acids. The CDR3 protein is CASSRGQLSTDTQYF. The DNA of the CDR3 is TGTGCCAGCAGCCGGGGACAGCTAAGCACAGATACGCAGTATTTT.

This chain connects TRBV28 to TRBJ1-2, with D unclear. Germline values: CDR1 MDHEN, CDR2 SYDVKM. This CDR3 has 15 amino acids. Trimming stripped 2 bases from V and 0 bases from J, with 10 bases between. CDR3 sequence: CASSLGEGANYGYTF. CDR3 DNA: TGTGCCAGCAGTTTAGGGGAGGGAGCTAACTATGGCTACACCTTC.